The sample holds many counts of the clone carrying this T cell receptor (beta chain). This sample is drawn from a study of read filtering for tumor transcriptome and immune sequencing. This library used roughly 400 ng RNA and molecular barcoded adaptors spanning alpha/delta and beta/gamma chains. Each CDR3 protein gets one entry after TCRdb re-called the reads with MiXCR. This table holds about 86,000 distinct CDR3 sequences, 9% to 15% found once. V was trimmed by 11 bases and J by 6 bases, leaving 10 bases between them. CDR1 and CDR2 (germline): LNHDA, SQIVND (reference sequence). CDR3 length equals 10 residues.

This chain uses TRBV19 with TRBJ1-2; the D gene is possibly TRBD1 (6 bases). The source material was a population of CD138-negative cells sorted from bone marrow. The receptor's source is a donor aged 40 or over with multiple myeloma. CDR3 nucleotide sequence: TGTGCCGTGAGGGGGAATGGCTACACCTTC. Translating it yields CAVRGNGYTF.